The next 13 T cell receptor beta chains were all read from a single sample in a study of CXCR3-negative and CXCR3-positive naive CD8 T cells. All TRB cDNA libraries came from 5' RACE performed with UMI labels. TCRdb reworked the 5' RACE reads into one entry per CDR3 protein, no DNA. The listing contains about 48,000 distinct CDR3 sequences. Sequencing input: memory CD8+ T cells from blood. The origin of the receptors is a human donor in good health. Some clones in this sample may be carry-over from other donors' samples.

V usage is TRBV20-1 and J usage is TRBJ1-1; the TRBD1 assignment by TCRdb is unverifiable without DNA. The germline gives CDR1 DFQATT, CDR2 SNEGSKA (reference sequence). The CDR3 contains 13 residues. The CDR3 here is CSARDNEGVEAFF.

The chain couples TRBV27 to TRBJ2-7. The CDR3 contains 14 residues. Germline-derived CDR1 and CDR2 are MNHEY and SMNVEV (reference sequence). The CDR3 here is CASSFARDTYEQYF.

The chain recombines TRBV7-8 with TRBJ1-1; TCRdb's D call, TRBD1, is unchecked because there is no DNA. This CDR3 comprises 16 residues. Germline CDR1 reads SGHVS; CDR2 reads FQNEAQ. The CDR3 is CASSLIGDRGRAEAFF.

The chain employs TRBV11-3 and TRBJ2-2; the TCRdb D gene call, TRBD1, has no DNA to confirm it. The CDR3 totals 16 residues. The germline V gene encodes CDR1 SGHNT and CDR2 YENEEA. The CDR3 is CASSLRGQGDTGELFF. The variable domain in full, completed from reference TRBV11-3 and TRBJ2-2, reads EAGVVQSPRYKIIEKKQPVAFWCNPISGHNTLYWYLQNLGQGPELLIRYENEEAVDDSQLPKDRFSAERLKGVDSTLKIQPAELGDSAVYLCASSLRGQGDTGELFFGEGSRLTVL.

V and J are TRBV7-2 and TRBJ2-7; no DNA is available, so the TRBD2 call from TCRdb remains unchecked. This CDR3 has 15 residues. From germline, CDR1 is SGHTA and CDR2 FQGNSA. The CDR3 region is CASSLGIGPAYEQYF.

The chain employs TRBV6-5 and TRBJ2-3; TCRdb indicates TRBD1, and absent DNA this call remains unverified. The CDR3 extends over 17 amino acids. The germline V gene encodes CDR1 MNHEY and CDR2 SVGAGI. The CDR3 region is CASSFSTGRRLTDTQYF.

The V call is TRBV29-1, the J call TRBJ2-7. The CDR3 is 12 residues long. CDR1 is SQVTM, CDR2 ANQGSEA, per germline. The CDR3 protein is CSVAFGTYEQYF.

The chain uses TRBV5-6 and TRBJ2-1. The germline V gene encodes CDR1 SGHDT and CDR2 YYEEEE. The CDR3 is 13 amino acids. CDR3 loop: CASSQDFYNEQFF.

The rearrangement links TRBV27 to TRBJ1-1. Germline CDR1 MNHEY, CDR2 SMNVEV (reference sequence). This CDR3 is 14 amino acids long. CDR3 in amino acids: CASSLGSVGPEAFF.

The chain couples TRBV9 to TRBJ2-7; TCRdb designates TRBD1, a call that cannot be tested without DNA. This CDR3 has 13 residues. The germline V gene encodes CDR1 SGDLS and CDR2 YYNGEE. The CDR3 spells CAQDCTGTYEQYF.

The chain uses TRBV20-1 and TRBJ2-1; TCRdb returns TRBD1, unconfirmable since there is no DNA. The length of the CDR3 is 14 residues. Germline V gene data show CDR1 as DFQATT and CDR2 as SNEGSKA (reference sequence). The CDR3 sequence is CSASRGLSYNEQFF.

CDR3 in amino acids: CASSLSVDRHSPLHF. The J gene is TRBJ1-6, the V gene TRBV28; TCRdb's D call, TRBD1, is unchecked because there is no DNA. Looked up from germline, CDR1 is MDHEN and CDR2 is SYDVKM. This CDR3 spans 15 amino acids.

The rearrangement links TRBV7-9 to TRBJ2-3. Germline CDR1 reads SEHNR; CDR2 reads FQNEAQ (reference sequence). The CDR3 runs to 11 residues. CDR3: CASKGTETQYF.